This TCR beta chain is from a study of blood T cell repertoires in COVID-19. Study background: T cells, B-cell-depleted T cells, or PBMCs supplied cDNA or gDNA.

As handled by the study authors: Amplification of reference gene primers provided the estimated nucleated cell counts. The table came from immunoSEQ multiplex PCR; TCRdb's copy has only in-frame clones and leaves some out. That table furnishes V, J and clone size, whereas the DNA furnished D and trimming. The table has 410,000 or so clones, 75% to 90% seen once. The source is a woman in her 40s with COVID-19, enrolled during active disease. Sequences were obtained from peripheral blood.

CDR3 loop: CASSFWTGTGYEQYF. The CDR3 DNA reads as TGTGCCAGCAGCTTCTGGACAGGGACGGGCTACGAGCAGTACTTC. The genes are TRBV5-5 and TRBJ2-7; 8 bases line up with TRBD1. The junction had 7 bases not matched to a gene; V was cut back by 2 bases and J by 3 bases. The CDR3 is 15 residues long. Germline CDR1 SGHKS, CDR2 YYEKEE (reference sequence).